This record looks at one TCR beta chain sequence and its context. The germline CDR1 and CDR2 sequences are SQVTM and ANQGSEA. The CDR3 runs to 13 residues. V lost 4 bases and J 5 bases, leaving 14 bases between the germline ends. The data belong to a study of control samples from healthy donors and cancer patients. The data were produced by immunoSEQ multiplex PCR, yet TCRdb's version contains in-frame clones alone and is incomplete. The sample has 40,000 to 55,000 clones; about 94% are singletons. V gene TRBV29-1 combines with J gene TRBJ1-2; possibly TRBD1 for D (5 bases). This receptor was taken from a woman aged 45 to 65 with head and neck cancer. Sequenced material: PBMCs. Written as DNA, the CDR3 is TGCAGCGTTGGAGCCGGGACGGAATATGGCTACACCTTC. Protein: CSVGAGTEYGYTF.